The clone carrying this TCR delta chain is deemed medium-sized. This entry is derived from a study of gamma-delta T cells after stem cell transplantation. TCRdb re-called the RT-PCR reads through CATT. The sample carries more than 2,500 delta-chain clones, 20% to 25% recorded once. The J segment lost 0 bases and the V segment lost 3 bases, leaving 17 bases of the junction unmatched. CDR1 is TSWWSYY, CDR2 QGS, per germline. CDR3 size: 21 residues. Sequencing used gamma-delta T cells. The chain couples TRDV1 to TRDJ1, with 12 bases that match TRDD3. The sequence was obtained from a human donor. It is not recorded whose cells these are; they may come from a transplant donor. The CDR3 DNA reads TGTGCTCTTGGGGACTCCCTCGTACTGGGGGATACTAGTCCGTACACCGATAAACTCATCTTT. Translated: CALGDSLVLGDTSPYTDKLIF.